The TCR beta chain under discussion was sequenced for a study of regulatory T cells in long-lasting Graves disease (dated by TCRdb to 2020 to 2023). Regarding the complete study: Patients with newly diagnosed Graves' disease had been on antithyroid drugs for under 3 months. Peripheral blood TCR sequencing and RNA sequencing compared persistent Graves' disease patients with newly diagnosed Graves' disease patients. The study was conducted in China and was registered as a clinical trial. A total of around 35 samples underwent TCR sequencing: some 13 from persistent and 20 from newly diagnosed Graves' disease patients.

The library relied on multiplex PCR. TCRdb names Illumina HiSeq 4000 as the instrument used. CDR3 regions were amplified by Arm-PCR with iRepertoire HTBI primers to construct TCR beta libraries. Gel purification was performed on PCR products prior to sequencing. The source study handled its data this way. Gene usage analysis of CDR3 amino acid clonotypes relied on the roughly 60 TRBV and 15 or so TRBJ segments identified across samples. Filtered high-quality paired reads were merged into contigs using COPE and FqMerger. BLAST was used to align contigs to the IMGT TRBV, TRBD and TRBJ reference genes, and CDR3 was defined following IMGT. Any clonotype with a frequency above 0.1% was counted as a highly expanded clone. Shannon entropy served as the measure of repertoire diversity, while the Gini coefficient captured V-J evenness. Clonotypes shared by more than one individual were considered public. TCRdb reprocessed the public reads (quality trimming at Q25 with fastp, clone calling with MiXCR) and kept in-frame beta chains. For every CDR3 protein sequence, its rows merge into one entry that carries the most common genes and DNA. The V and J calls, along with clone size, are taken from TCRdb and not from the paper's own processing. This sample comprises 350,000 to 500,000 distinct CDR3 sequences, about 15% of them detected only once. Approximately 11% of the sample belongs to the ten largest clones.

There are 16 amino acids in the CDR3, from cysteine to phenylalanine inclusive. Only the CDR3 portion is preserved as DNA: 48 bases, with reading frame beginning at the first base. V ends up 0 bases short and J 0 bases short, with an unmatched junction base count of 8. The CDR1 and CDR2 encoded by the germline V gene (reference sequence) are DFQATT and SNEGSKA. This clonotype came up many times. No antigen is known for it. No much larger clonotype is one base removed from it; base qualities were not supplied. The time point label corresponds to: newly diagnosed GD, antithyroid drugs for less than 3 months. For both TCR sequencing and RNA sequencing, RNA was extracted from PBMCs in TRIzol. The diagnosis of Graves' disease followed American Thyroid Association guidelines. Patients were recruited from an endocrinology department in Xi'an, China. From each patient, approximately 10 milliliters of peripheral blood was collected into an EDTA anticoagulant tube. Ficoll Paque Plus density gradient separation was used to isolate PBMCs, and no further T cell sorting was done. An Agilent 2100 Bioanalyzer and agarose gel were used to assess RNA quality, and a NanoDrop 2000 was used to measure RNA concentration.

The investigation overall reported the following: The small sample size was acknowledged by the authors as a limitation that may reduce accuracy. Lower TCR Shannon entropy and fewer highly expanded clones were observed in persistent Graves' disease patients than in newly diagnosed patients, which suggested clonal expansion. TRBV28, TRBJ1-2 and TRBJ2-5 were preferentially used in persistent disease, while TRBV20-1 and TRBJ2-1 were favored in newly diagnosed disease. The study examined only peripheral blood because the primary lesion, thyroid tissue, could not be accessed. More public clonotypes were shared among persistent patients (2,741) than among newly diagnosed patients (966). Only the TCR beta chain was sequenced and analyzed.

These data are also associated with another study on T cells in Graves' hyperthyroidism and ophthalmopathy. The second paper states: Stable Graves' hyperthyroidism was defined as the absence of progression to ophthalmopathy over 18 months of follow-up. Hyperthyroidism patients were newly diagnosed, with disease duration under 2 months, and aged 18 to 65 years. Exclusion was applied to patients with uncontrolled infections, other autoimmune diseases, pregnancy or lactation. Diagnoses were based on clinical symptoms, serum thyroxine and TRAb, thyroid ultrasound and orbital computed tomography. For the first round of RT-PCR on the TCR CDR3, the HTBI primer set was used together with the Qiagen OneStep RT-PCR kit. Blood samples also contained most of the expanded thyroid clonotypes (frequency above 0.001), which suggests that blood repertoires may reflect thyroid immune responses. A model built on a 13 V-J signature distinguished ophthalmopathy from stable hyperthyroidism, reaching 87.88% sensitivity and 81.08% specificity in cross-validation and 80%/75% in testing. In validation, progression to ophthalmopathy was predicted by the model with 70.59% sensitivity and around 75% specificity, a median of approximately 6.5 months before onset. To identify TCR V-J signatures that set the groups apart, the researchers used a discovery cohort of 100 patients, made up of roughly 40 with Graves' ophthalmopathy and 55 to 65 with stable Graves' hyperthyroidism. Whether ophthalmopathy could be predicted prospectively was tested in an independent validation cohort made up of about 18 hyperthyroidism patients plus 17 patients who later progressed to ophthalmopathy. For training and testing, the 80 to 100 patients in the discovery cohort were randomly divided in a 7:3 ratio. The study also compared thyroid tissue and blood T-cell repertoires from about 6 Graves' hyperthyroidism patients. After blood sampling, hyperthyroidism patients were treated with methimazole at a starting dose of 30 mg daily, and ophthalmopathy patients were treated with high-dose intravenous methylprednisolone. The libraries were constructed in a second round of multiplex PCR and then size-selected and purified. The libraries were sequenced on an Illumina HiSeq2000 using paired-end 100 bp reads. SOAPnuke was used to process the raw data, removing reads that contained adapters or uncalled bases, had a mean Phred below 15, or lacked an exact match to the constant primer or identifier. High-quality paired reads were merged using COPE v1.2.5, and each unique nucleotide sequence was defined as a clonotype. MiTCR v1.1 was used to align clonotypes to the IMGT TRBV, TRBD and TRBJ reference segments. Only V-J combinations with frequency above 0.0001, covering 99.2% of repertoires, were analysed. A TCS score was defined as the ratio of F50 (clonal expansion) to E x V (chaos), with BLOSUM62-based TCRdist applied between CDR3 peptides within each V-J. Welch's t-statistics and random forest reduced 514 V-J features to about 12, which were used in a naive Bayes classifier (R e1071). Sample size was not statistically predetermined, and blinding of investigators to group allocation was not performed. TCR Vbeta CDR3 sequencing of 140 or so peripheral blood samples (more than 40 ophthalmopathy, roughly 72 hyperthyroidism and some 17 progressor patients) is reported in the paper.

Source: peripheral blood mononuclear cells (PBMCs), taken at new diagnosis, from a patient treated with antithyroid drugs. The chain employs TRBV20-1 and TRBJ2-7, and 7 junctional nucleotides match TRBD1. This clonotype was sampled from a woman younger than 45 with Graves disease. Donor details come from another sample of the same person, matched by shared clones. The DNA sequence reads TGCAGTGCTAGAGAAACACAGGGGCGCAGCTCCTACGAGCAGTACTTC. Translated, this gives CSARETQGRSSYEQYF.